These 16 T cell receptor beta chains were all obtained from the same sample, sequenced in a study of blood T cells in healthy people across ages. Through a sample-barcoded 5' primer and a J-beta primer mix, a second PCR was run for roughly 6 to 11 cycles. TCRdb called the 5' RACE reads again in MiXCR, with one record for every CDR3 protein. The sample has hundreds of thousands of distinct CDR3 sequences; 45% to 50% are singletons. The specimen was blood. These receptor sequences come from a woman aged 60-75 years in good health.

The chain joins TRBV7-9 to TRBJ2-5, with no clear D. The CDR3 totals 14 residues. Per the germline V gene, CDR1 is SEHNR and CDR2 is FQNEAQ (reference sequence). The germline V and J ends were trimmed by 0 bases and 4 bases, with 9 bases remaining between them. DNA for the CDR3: TGTGCCAGCAGCTTAGCCAAGTCTGGAGAGACCCAGTACTTC. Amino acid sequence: CASSLAKSGETQYF.

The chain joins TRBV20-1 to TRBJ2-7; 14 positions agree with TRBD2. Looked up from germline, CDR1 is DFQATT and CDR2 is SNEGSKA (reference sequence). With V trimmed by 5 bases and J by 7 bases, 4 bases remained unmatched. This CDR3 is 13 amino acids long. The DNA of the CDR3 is TGCAGTGCTGGGACTAGCGGGGGTAATGAGCAGTACTTC. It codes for CSAGTSGGNEQYF.

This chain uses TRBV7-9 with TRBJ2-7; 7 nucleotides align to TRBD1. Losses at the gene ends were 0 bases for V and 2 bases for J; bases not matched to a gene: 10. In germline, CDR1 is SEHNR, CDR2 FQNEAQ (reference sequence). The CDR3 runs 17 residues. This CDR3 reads CASSLAPKQGLTYEQYF. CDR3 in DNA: TGTGCCAGCAGCTTAGCTCCCAAACAGGGGTTAACCTACGAGCAGTACTTC.

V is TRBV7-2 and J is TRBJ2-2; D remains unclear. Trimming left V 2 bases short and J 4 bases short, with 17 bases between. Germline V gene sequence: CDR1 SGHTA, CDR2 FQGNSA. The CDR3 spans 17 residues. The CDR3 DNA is TGTGCCAGCAGCTTAATGGGTCCGAGGCAAGGCACCGGGGAGCTGTTTTTT. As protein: CASSLMGPRQGTGELFF.

In DNA, the CDR3 is TGTGCCAGCAGTTCGAAAGGGAGAGCGGGCGGGAGGGCTTATGAGCAGTTCTTC. The encoded protein is CASSSKGRAGGRAYEQFF. The rearrangement links TRBV27 to TRBJ2-1, with TRBD2 matching 9 bases. With 4 bases clipped from V and 8 bases from J, the junction kept 18 bases outside the gene matches. The CDR3 loop spans 18 amino acids. The germline V gene has CDR1 MNHEY and CDR2 SMNVEV (reference sequence).

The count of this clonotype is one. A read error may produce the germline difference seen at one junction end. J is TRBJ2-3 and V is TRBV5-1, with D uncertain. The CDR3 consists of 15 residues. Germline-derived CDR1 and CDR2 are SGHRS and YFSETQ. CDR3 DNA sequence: TGCGCCAGCAGCTTGGAAGTATCCAACACAGATGCGCAGTATTTT. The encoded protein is CASSLEVSNTDAQYF.

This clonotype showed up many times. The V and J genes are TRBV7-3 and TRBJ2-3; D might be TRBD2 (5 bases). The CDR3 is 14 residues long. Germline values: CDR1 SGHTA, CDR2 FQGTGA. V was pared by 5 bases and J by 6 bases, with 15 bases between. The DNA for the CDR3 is TGTGCCAGCAGCCGAAATGACCCGGGGGATACGCAGTATTTT. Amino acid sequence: CASSRNDPGDTQYF.

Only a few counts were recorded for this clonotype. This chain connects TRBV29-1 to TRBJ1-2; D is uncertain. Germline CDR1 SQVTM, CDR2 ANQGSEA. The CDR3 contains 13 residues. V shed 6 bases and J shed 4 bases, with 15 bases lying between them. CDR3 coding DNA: TGCAGCGTATTCATTACAGATACCTATGGCTACACCTTC. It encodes CSVFITDTYGYTF.

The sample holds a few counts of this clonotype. CDR3: CSVEARGKYEQYF. In nucleotides, the CDR3 is TGCAGCGTTGAGGCCAGGGGGAAATACGAGCAGTACTTC. The genes are TRBV29-1 and TRBJ2-7; 7 bases are shared with TRBD1. This CDR3 has 13 amino acids. Germline trimming cut 3 bases from V and 4 bases from J; bases unmatched to any gene: 6. Germline V gene lookup returns CDR1 SQVTM and CDR2 ANQGSEA.

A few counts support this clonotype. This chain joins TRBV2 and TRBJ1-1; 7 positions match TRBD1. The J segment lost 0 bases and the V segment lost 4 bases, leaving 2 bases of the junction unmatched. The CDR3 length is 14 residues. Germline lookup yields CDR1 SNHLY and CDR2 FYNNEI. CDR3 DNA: TGTGCCAGCAGTGCGACAGGGCTGAACACTGAAGCTTTCTTT. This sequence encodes CASSATGLNTEAFF.

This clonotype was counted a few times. CDR3 residues: CASRSPSRGYGYTF. In nucleotides, the CDR3 is TGTGCCAGCAGGTCCCCTAGCAGGGGCTATGGCTACACCTTC. The J gene is TRBJ1-2, the V gene TRBV28, with D possibly TRBD1 on 6 matching bases. Trimming stripped 6 bases from V and 4 bases from J, with 15 bases between. This CDR3 has 14 residues. Germline-derived CDR1 and CDR2 are MDHEN and SYDVKM.

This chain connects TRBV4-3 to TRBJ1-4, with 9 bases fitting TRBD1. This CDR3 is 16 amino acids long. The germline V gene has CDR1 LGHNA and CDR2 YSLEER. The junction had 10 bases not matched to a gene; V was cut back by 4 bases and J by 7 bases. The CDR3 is CASSPLPGQGGEKLFF. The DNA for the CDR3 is TGCGCCAGCAGCCCCTTGCCGGGACAGGGCGGTGAAAAACTGTTTTTT.

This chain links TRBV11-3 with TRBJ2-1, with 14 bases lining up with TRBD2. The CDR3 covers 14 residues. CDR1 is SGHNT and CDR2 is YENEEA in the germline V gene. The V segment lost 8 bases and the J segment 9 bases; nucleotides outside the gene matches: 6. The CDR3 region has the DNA TGTGCCAGCGGGACTAGCGGGAGAAAGTTTGAGCAGTTCTTC. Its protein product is CASGTSGRKFEQFF.

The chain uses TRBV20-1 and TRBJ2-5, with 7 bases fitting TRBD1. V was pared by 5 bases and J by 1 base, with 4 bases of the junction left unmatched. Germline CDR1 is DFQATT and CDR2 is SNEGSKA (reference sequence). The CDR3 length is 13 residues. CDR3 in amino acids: CSAHYRGQETQYF. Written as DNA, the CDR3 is TGCAGTGCTCATTACAGGGGCCAAGAGACCCAGTACTTC.

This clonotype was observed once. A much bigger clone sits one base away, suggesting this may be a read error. Here the CDR3 reads CASSSGLAGRETQFF. DNA for the CDR3: TGTGCCAGCAGTTCCGGACTAGCGGGAAGAGAGACCCAGTTCTTC. V gene TRBV28 combines with J gene TRBJ2-1; 12 bases align to TRBD2. Germline CDR1 is MDHEN and CDR2 is SYDVKM. Losses at the gene ends were 4 bases for V and 13 bases for J; bases not matched to a gene: 11. The CDR3 runs to 15 residues.

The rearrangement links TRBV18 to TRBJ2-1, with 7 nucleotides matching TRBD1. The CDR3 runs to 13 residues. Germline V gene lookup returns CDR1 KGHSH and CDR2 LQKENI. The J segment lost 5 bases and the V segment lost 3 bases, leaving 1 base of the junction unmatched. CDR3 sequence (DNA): TGTGCCAGCTCACCGACAGGGAACAATGAGCAGTTCTTC. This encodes CASSPTGNNEQFF.